This TCR beta chain was obtained from a study of PD-1 blockade in classical Hodgkin lymphoma. Study-wide background: Nivolumab dosed at 3 mg/kg went to patients intravenously every 2 weeks. Study results and limitations: Baseline TCR diversity was reportedly lower in newly diagnosed patients than healthy donors. Complete responders' baseline diversity resembled that of newly diagnosed patients.

Method: immunoSEQ multiplex PCR; TCRdb's copy keeps in-frame clones and lacks some. Of some 100,000 clones listed, about nine tenths are singletons. Trimming removed 1 base from V and 0 bases from J; junction bases left unmatched: 8. CDR3 length equals 18 residues. Germline assignment: CDR1 MDHEN and CDR2 SYDVKM. Of note for this clone: Its antigen remains unidentified.

Each patient's relapse followed autologous stem cell transplantation, and brentuximab vedotin exposure varied. Complete response, partial response or progressive disease was recorded as best response. The chain is built from TRBV28 and TRBJ1-1; TRBD1 agrees at 10 bases. The clonotype was recovered from a human donor with classical Hodgkin lymphoma. Sequences were derived from peripheral blood mononuclear cells (PBMCs), sampled at baseline. In nucleotides, the CDR3 is TGTGCCAGCAGTTTATTCCCGGGACAGGGGCCAATGAACACTGAAGCTTTCTTT. This sequence encodes CASSLFPGQGPMNTEAFF. The entire variable domain, with the rest obtained from reference TRBV28 and TRBJ1-1, is as follows: DVKVTQSSRYLVKRTGEKVFLECVQDMDHENMFWYRQDPGLGLRLIYFSYDVKMKEKGDIPEGYSVSREKKERFSLILESASTNQTSMYLCASSLFPGQGPMNTEAFFGQGTRLTVV.